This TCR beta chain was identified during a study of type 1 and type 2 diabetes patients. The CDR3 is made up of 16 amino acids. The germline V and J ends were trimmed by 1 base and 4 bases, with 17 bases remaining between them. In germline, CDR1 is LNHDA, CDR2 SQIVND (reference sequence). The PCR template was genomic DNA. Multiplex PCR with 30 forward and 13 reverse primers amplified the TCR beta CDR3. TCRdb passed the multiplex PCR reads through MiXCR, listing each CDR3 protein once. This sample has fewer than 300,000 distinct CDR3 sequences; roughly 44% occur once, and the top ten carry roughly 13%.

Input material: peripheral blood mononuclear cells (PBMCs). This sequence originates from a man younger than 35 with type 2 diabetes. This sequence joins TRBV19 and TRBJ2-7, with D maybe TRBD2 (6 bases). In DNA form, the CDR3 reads TGTGCCAGTAGTATAGCCCCTTATGGGAGGTCGTACGAGCAGTACTTC. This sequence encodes CASSIAPYGRSYEQYF.